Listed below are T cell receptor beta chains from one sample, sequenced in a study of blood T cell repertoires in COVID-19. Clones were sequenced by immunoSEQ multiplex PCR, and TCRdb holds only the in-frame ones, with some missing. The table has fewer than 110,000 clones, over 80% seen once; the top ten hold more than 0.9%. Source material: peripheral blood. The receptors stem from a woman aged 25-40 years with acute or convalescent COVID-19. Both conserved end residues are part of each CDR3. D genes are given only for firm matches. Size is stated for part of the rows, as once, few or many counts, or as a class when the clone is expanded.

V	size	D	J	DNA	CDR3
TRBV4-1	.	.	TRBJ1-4	TGCGCCAGCAGCCAAGCCCTCCTCTACAGGGCAACTAATGAAAAACTGTTTTTT	CASSQALLYRATNEKLFF
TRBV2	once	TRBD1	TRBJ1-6	TGTGCCAGCAGTGAAGCGGCCCGCGACAGGGATAATTCACCCCTCCACTTT	CASSEAARDRDNSPLHF
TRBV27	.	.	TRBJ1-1	TGTGCCAGCAGTTTTTCGGGGGAGGACACGAACACTGAAGCTTTCTTT	CASSFSGEDTNTEAFF
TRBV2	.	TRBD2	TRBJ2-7	TGTGCCAGCAGCAGCATAGCGGGAAAAAACTACGAGCAGTACTTC	CASSSIAGKNYEQYF
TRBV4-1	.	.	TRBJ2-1	TGCGCCAGCACTCCCGTGGGCCGTAATGAGCAGTTCTTC	CASTPVGRNEQFF
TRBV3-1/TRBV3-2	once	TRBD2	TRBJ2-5	TGTGCCAGCAGCCAACCGACTAGCGGGGGGGCCCAAGAGACCCAGTACTTC	CASSQPTSGGAQETQYF
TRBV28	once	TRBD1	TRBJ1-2	TGTGCCAGCGGATCATACAGGGGTGGCTACACCTTC	CASGSYRGGYTF
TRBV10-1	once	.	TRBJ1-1	TGCGCCAGCAGCGACCCAGGGGCCGCTGAAGCTTTCTTT	CASSDPGAAEAFF
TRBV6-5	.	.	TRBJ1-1	TGTGCCAGCTCTCCTGGACAAGGGGACACTGAAGCTTTCTTT	CASSPGQGDTEAFF
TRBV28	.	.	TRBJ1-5	TGTGCCAGCATGGGGGCGCGAATATTGCAGCCCCAGCATTTT	CASMGARILQPQHF
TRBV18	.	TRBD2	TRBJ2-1	TGTGCCAGCTCACCGAAGCGGGGGGGCTACAATGAGCAGTTCTTC	CASSPKRGGYNEQFF
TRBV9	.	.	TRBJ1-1	TGTGCCAGCAGCGTAGGTGTATCTTTCACTGAAGCTTTCTTT	CASSVGVSFTEAFF
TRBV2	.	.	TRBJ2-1	TGTGCCAGCAGTGTTGCTAGGGAGTATGAGCAGTTCTTC	CASSVAREYEQFF
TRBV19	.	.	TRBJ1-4	TGTGCCAGTAAAAAACTAGGTGAAAAACTGTTTTTT	CASKKLGEKLFF
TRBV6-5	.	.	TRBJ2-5	TGTGCCAGCAGTAGCCCTTATTACCAAGAGACCCAGTACTTC	CASSSPYYQETQYF
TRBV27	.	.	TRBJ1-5	TGTGCCAGCAGTTCCCTAGGACAGCCCCAGCATTTT	CASSSLGQPQHF
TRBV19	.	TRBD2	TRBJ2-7	TGTGCCAGTAGTAATCAGGGGACTAGCGGGAGGACGTCCTACGAGCAGTACTTC	CASSNQGTSGRTSYEQYF
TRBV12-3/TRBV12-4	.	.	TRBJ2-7	TGTGCCAGCAGTCCCGCAGGCCCGGACGAGCAGTACTTC	CASSPAGPDEQYF
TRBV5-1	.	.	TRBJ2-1	TGCGCCAGCAGCTTGGAGGCCAGAGGCTCCTACAATGAGCAGTTCTTC	CASSLEARGSYNEQFF
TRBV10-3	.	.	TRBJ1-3	TGTGCCATCAGTGAGTCCCCAGATACCTCTGGAAACACCATATATTTT	CAISESPDTSGNTIYF
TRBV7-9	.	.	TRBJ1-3	TGTGCCAGCAGCAGAACCAGCTCTGGAAACACCATATATTTT	CASSRTSSGNTIYF
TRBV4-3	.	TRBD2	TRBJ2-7	TGCGCCAGCAGCCAGGCGTCGCGACTAGCGGGAGAGTACGAGCAGTACTTC	CASSQASRLAGEYEQYF
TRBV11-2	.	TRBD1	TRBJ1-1	TGTGCCAGCAGCTTAAACACGCCGGGACAGGGTACTGAAGCTTTCTTT	CASSLNTPGQGTEAFF
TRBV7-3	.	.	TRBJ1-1	.	CASSFGPGDTEAFF
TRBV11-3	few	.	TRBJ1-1	TGTGCCAGCAGCTTATCGTTGAGGGCAGCCGACATGAACACTGAAGCTTTCTTT	CASSLSLRAADMNTEAFF
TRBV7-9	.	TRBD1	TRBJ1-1	TGTGCCAGCAGCTTAGGGACAGGGGGAAACACTGAAGCTTTCTTT	CASSLGTGGNTEAFF
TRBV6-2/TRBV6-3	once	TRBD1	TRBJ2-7	TGTGCCAGCAGCTTGGACAGGGGAGAGCAGTACTTC	CASSLDRGEQYF
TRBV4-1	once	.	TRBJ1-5	TGCGCCAGCAGCCGGCGACAGGAAGCAAATCAGCCCCAGCATTTT	CASSRRQEANQPQHF
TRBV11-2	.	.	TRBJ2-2	TGTGCCAGCAGCTTATTTAACGGGGAGCTGTTTTTT	CASSLFNGELFF
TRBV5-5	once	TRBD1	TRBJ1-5	TGTGCCAGCAGCCCGGGACAGGGGAATCAGCCCCAGCATTTT	CASSPGQGNQPQHF
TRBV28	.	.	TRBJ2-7	TGTGCCAGCAGTTTACTCTCGAGGGGGTTTATCTCCTACGAGCAGTACTTC	CASSLLSRGFISYEQYF
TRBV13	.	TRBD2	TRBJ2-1	TGTGCCAGCAGCCCGAAGCGGGGTTGGGTCAATGAGCAGTTCTTC	CASSPKRGWVNEQFF
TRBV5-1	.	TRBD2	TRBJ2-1	TGCGCCAGCAGCTTTTGGGACTACCTCAGGCATGAGCAGTTCTTC	CASSFWDYLRHEQFF
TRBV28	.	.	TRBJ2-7	TGTGCCAGCAGTTTTGCAGGGGACGAGCAGTACTTC	CASSFAGDEQYF
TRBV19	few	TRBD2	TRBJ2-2	TGTGCCAGTAGTCCCGGGGGGGCAGGCACCGGGGAGCTGTTTTTT	CASSPGGAGTGELFF
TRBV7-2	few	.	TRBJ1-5	TGTGCCAGCAGCTTAAACAGGCTGGAGAATCAGCCCCAGCATTTT	CASSLNRLENQPQHF
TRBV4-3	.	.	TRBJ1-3	TGCGCCAGCAGCCAAAACCTGCAGGGCGCGTACTCTGGAAACACCATATATTTT	CASSQNLQGAYSGNTIYF
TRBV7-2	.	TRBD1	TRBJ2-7	TGTGCCAGCAGCTTAGCCCGACAGGGGAACGACGAGCAGTACTTC	CASSLARQGNDEQYF
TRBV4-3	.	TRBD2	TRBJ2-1	TGCGCCAGCAGCCACACACTAGCGGGGGGGGACAATGAGCAGTTCTTC	CASSHTLAGGDNEQFF
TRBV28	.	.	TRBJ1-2	TGTGCCAGCAGTTTATATACAGGAAAGTATGGCTACACCTTC	CASSLYTGKYGYTF
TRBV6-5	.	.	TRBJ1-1	TGTGCCAGCAGCAGAACGGACAGAGAAGCTTTCTTT	CASSRTDREAFF
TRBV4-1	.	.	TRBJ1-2	TGCGCCAGCAGCCAAGAGTCGGGAGGGGGGGTAGGACAGAGGCTTTTTAACTATGGCTACACCTTC	CASSQESGGGVGQRLFNYGYTF
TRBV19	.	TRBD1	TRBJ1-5	TGTGCCAGTAACCAGGGGGGAGATCAGCCCCAGCATTTT	CASNQGGDQPQHF
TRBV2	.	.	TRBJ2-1	TGTGCCAGCAGGAAGGAACAGGGGAGGACCTACAATGAGCAGTTCTTC	CASRKEQGRTYNEQFF
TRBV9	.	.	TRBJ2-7	TGTGCCAGCAGCTCATCGCTGGGAGACGAGCAGTACTTC	CASSSSLGDEQYF
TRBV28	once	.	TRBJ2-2	TGTGCCAGCAGTCACAAACCTACAGGGAGAGGATCCGGGGAGCTGTTTTTT	CASSHKPTGRGSGELFF
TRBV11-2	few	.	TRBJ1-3	TGTGCCAGCAGCGAAGAACCGCCGGGCGGGGGCGCTGGAAACACCATATATTTT	CASSEEPPGGGAGNTIYF
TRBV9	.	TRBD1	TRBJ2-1	TGTGCCAGCAGCGTAGTGCAAGGGGGCGATGAGCAGTTCTTC	CASSVVQGGDEQFF
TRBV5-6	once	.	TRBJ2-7	TGTGCCAGCAGCTTAGGGGACTCCCAATACGAGCAGTACTTC	CASSLGDSQYEQYF
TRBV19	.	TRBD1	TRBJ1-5	TGTGCCAGTTCCAGGGGGGCTAGCAATCAGCCCCAGCATTTT	CASSRGASNQPQHF
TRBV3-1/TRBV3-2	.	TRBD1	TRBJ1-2	TGTGCCAGCAGCCCGACAGGGGACTATGGCTACACCTTC	CASSPTGDYGYTF
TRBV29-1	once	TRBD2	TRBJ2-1	TGCAGCGTTGAATTGGGGGTCAATGAGCGGGGAGACAATGAGCAGTTCTTC	CSVELGVNERGDNEQFF
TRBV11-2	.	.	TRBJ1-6	TGTGCCAGCACCTGGGGGGGGGCTAATAATTCACCCCTCCACTTT	CASTWGGANNSPLHF
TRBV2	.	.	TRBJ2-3	TGTGCCAGCAGTTGGGCAGCAGGTACGCAGTATTTT	CASSWAAGTQYF
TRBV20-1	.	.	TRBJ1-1	TGCAGTGCTAGTCGGGCGTGGGGCCTTCTGGTGAACACTGAAGCTTTCTTT	CSASRAWGLLVNTEAFF
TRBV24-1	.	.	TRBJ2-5	TGTGCCACCAGTCCCGGGTTTCGGGAGACCCAGTACTTC	CATSPGFRETQYF
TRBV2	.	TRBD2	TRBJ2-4	TGTGCCAGCGGGGGACTAGCGGGGGGAAACATTCAGTACTTC	CASGGLAGGNIQYF
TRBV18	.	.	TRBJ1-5	TGTGCCAGCTCACCACCGCCAGGAAGCAATCAGCCCCAGCATTTT	CASSPPPGSNQPQHF
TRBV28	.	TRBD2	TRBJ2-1	TGTGCCAGCAGAAGCGGGAGCTCCTACAATGAGCAGTTCTTC	CASRSGSSYNEQFF
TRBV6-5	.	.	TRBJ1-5	TGTGCCAGCAGTAGGACGGGGGGGGGCAATCAGCCCCAGCATTTT	CASSRTGGGNQPQHF